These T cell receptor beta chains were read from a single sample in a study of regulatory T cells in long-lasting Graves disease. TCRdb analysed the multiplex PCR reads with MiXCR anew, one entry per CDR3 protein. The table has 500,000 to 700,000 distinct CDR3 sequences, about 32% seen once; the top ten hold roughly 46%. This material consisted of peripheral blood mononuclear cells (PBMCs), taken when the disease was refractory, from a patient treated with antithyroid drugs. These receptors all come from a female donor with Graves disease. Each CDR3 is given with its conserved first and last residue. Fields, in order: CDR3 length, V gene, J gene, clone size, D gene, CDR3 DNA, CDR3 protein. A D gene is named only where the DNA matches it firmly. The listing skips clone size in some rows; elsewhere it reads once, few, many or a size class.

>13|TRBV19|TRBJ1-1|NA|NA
TGTGCCAGTAGTATAGGTAGGGGCACTGAAGCTTTCTTT
CASSIGRGTEAFF
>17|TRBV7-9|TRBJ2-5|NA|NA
TGTGCCAGCAGCCTTAGCCGGCAACTCGGCGATCAAGAGACCCAGTACTTC
CASSLSRQLGDQETQYF
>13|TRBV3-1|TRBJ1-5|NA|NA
TGTGCCAGCAGCCAAGCCCGCAATCAGCCCCAGCATTTT
CASSQARNQPQHF
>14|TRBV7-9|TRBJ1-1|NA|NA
TGTGCCAGCAGCTTCGGGGAACAGAACACTGAAGCTTTCTTT
CASSFGEQNTEAFF
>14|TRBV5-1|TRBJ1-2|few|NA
TGCGCCAGCAGCCAGGACGGAGCTAACTATGGCTACACCTTC
CASSQDGANYGYTF
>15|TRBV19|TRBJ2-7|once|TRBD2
TGTGCCAGTAGCAAGACTAGCGGGAGACCTGGGGAGCAGTACTTC
CASSKTSGRPGEQYF
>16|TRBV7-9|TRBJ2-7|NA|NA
TGTGCCAGCAGCTTGATTTCCGGGGGAAGCTCCTACGAGCAGTACTTC
CASSLISGGSSYEQYF
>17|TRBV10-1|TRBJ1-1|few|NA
TGCGCCAGCAGTGGACCTGACAGGTCCCCGGAGAACACTGAAGCTTTCTTT
CASSGPDRSPENTEAFF
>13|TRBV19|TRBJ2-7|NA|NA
TGTGCCAGTAAAGGATCGGCCTCCTACGAGCAGTACTTC
CASKGSASYEQYF
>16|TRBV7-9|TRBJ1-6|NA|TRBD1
TGTGCCAGCAGCCAAACCGGGACAGAAAATAATTCACCCCTCCACTTT
CASSQTGTENNSPLHF
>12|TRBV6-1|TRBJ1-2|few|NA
TGTGCCACCTTCAGGTCCCCTATGGGCTACACCTTC
CATFRSPMGYTF
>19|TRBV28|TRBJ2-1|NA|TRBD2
TGTGCCAGCAGTTTGAAAGGGACTAGCGTACAAAGCTCCTACAATGAGCAGTTCTTC
CASSLKGTSVQSSYNEQFF
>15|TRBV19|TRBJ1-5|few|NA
TGTGCCAGTAGTACGACGCACGACAGCAATCAGCCCCAGCATTTT
CASSTTHDSNQPQHF
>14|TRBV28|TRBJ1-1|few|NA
TGTGCCAGCAGTTTAATTTCGGGGGCTTTAGCAGCTTTCTTT
CASSLISGALAAFF
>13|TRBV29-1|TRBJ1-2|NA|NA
TGCAGCGTTGAAGATGGGAGGGGTTGGGGCTACACCTTC
CSVEDGRGWGYTF
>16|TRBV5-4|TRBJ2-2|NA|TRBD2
TGTGCCAGCAGCTCACTATCTAGCGGGAGAAACGGGGAGCTGTTTTTT
CASSSLSSGRNGELFF
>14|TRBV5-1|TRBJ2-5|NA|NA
TGCGCCAGCAGCTTGGTCCCGGCGGCAGAGACCCAGTACTTC
CASSLVPAAETQYF
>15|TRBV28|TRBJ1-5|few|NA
TGTGCCAGCGGCCGTCAGGGAGGGCCCAATCAGCCCCAGCATTTT
CASGRQGGPNQPQHF
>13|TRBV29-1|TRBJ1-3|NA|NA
TGCAGCGCGAGCGTGACAGCTGGAAACACCATATATTTT
CSASVTAGNTIYF
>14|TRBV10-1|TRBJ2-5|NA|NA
TGCGCCAGCAGTGTAAAACCGGGGTCAGAGACCCAGTACTTC
CASSVKPGSETQYF
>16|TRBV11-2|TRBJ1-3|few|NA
TGTGCCAGCAGCTCACTTCGGGGGGACTCTGGAAACACCATATATTTT
CASSSLRGDSGNTIYF
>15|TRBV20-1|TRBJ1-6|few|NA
TGCAGTGCTAGGGGGATTGGGGTTATCGATTCACCCCTCCACTTT
CSARGIGVIDSPLHF
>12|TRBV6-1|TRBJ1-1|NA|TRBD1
TGTGCCAGCAGCAGGGACAGCACTGAAGCTTTCTTT
CASSRDSTEAFF
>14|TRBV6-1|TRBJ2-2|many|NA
TGTGCCAGCAGCCCCGTTGGTTTAACCGGGGAGCTGTTTTTT
CASSPVGLTGELFF
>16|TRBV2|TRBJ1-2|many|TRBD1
TGTGCCAGCAGCCTGAAAGGACAGGCTACTAACTATGGCTACACCTTC
CASSLKGQATNYGYTF
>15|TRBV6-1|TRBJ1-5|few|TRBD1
TGTGCCAGCAGTGAACTACAGGGGAGACGTCAGCCCCAGCATTTT
CASSELQGRRQPQHF